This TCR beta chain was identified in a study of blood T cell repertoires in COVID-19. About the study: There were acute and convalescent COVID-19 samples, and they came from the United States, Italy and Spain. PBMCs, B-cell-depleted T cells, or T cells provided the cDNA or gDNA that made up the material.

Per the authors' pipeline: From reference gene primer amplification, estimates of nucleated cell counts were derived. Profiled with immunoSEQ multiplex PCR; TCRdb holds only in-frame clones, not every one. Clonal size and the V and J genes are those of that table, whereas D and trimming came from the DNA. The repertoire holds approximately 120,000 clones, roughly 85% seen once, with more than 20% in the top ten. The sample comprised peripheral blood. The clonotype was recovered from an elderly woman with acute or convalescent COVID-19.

In nucleotides, the CDR3 is TGTGCCAGCTCACCCGCGTCGACAGGGATCGGCGGAAACACCATATATTTT. Translated, it gives CASSPASTGIGGNTIYF. The chain joins TRBV18 to TRBJ1-3; 7 nucleotides agree with TRBD1. This CDR3 has 17 residues. Germline V gene sequence: CDR1 KGHSH, CDR2 LQKENI. With V trimmed by 3 bases and J by 4 bases, 12 bases remained unmatched.